A single sample is the source of the 8 T cell receptor beta chains below, sequenced in a study of T cells in Graves' hyperthyroidism and ophthalmopathy (dated by TCRdb to between 2018 and 2020). Libraries were prepared through multiplex PCR. TCRdb lists the instrument as Illumina HiSeq 2000. Amplification of TCR beta CDR3 regions was carried out from RNA transcripts. For the first round of RT-PCR on the TCR CDR3, the HTBI primer set was used together with the Qiagen OneStep RT-PCR kit. TCRdb reworked the public reads: Q25 trimming with fastp, MiXCR clone assembly, productive beta chains retained. Each CDR3 protein appears once, grouped with its most common genes and DNA. The sample table shows about 360,000 distinct CDR3 sequences, and 13% are seen once. The ten biggest clones cover roughly 8.3% of the sample. Sequencing input: blood. These receptors were collected from a woman aged 18-29 years with Graves' hyperthyroidism.

This clonotype was observed at least ten times. The chain employs TRBV6-1 and TRBJ2-7; TRBD1 might be the D (6 bases). V was pared by 10 bases and J by 0 bases, with 10 bases between. Germline V gene lookup returns CDR1 MNHNS and CDR2 SASEGT. This CDR3 has 12 amino acids. CDR3 nucleotides: TGTGCCACTGGACAGCTCTCCTACGAGCAGTACTTC. Its protein is CATGQLSYEQYF.

This clonotype was seen repeatedly, ten times or more. The V gene is TRBV4-1, the J gene TRBJ2-3; no definite D call. The CDR3 runs to 16 residues. Trimming took 1 base from V and 4 from J, leaving 15 bases between them. Germline V gene sequence: CDR1 MGHRA, CDR2 YSYEKL. This chain's CDR3 is CASSQASGLKSDTQYF. In DNA form, the CDR3 reads TGCGCCAGCAGCCAAGCTTCGGGCTTAAAGTCAGATACGCAGTATTTT.

The sample holds many counts of this clonotype. The chain carries TRBV28 and TRBJ2-7; D is uncertain. Trimming removed 6 bases from V and 3 bases from J, with 6 bases in between. The germline V gene encodes CDR1 MDHEN and CDR2 SYDVKM. CDR3 length: 11 amino acids. The CDR3 spells CASSHYYEQYF. CDR3 nucleotide sequence: TGTGCCAGCAGCCACTACTACGAGCAGTACTTC.

There are many counts of this clonotype. This chain joins TRBV5-1 and TRBJ1-1; D may be TRBD1 (5 bases). CDR1 and CDR2 from the germline V gene are SGHRS and YFSETQ. The CDR3 is 14 residues long. Trimming took 0 bases from V and 4 from J, leaving 10 bases between them. CDR3 sequence (DNA): TGCGCCAGCAGCTTGGTGGTTGGGGGCACTGAAGCTTTCTTT. Translating it yields CASSLVVGGTEAFF. The variable domain in full, with the rest retrieved from reference TRBV5-1 and TRBJ1-1, is KAGVTQTPRYLIKTRGQQVTLSCSPISGHRSVSWYQQTPGQGLQFLFEYFSETQRNKGNFPGRFSGRQFSNSRSEMNVSTLELGDSALYLCASSLVVGGTEAFFGQGTRLTVV.

This clonotype was seen at least ten times. This chain joins TRBV2 and TRBJ1-4, with 11 bases that match TRBD1. The germline CDR1 and CDR2 sequences are SNHLY and FYNNEI. The CDR3 has 16 residues. V shed 3 bases, J shed 2 bases, and the junction held 2 bases outside the gene matches. CDR3 amino acids: CASSERDRGTNEKLFF. DNA of the CDR3: TGTGCCAGCAGTGAGCGGGACAGGGGGACTAATGAAAAACTGTTTTTT. Complete variable domain (other parts from reference TRBV2 and TRBJ1-4): EPEVTQTPSHQVTQMGQEVILRCVPISNHLYFYWYRQILGQKVEFLVSFYNNEISEKSEIFDDQFSVERPDGSNFTLKIRSTKLEDSAMYFCASSERDRGTNEKLFFGSGTQLSVL.

This clonotype was counted at least ten times. The chain combines TRBV4-3 with TRBJ1-5; a possible D gene is TRBD1 (5 bases). The CDR3 covers 15 residues. With 0 bases removed from V and 2 bases from J, the gap between germline ends came to 8 bases. CDR1 is LGHNA and CDR2 is YSLEER in the germline V gene. CDR3 in DNA: TGCGCCAGCAGCCAAGATATCAGGGGCAATCAGCCCCAGCATTTT. Translated: CASSQDIRGNQPQHF.

This chain joins TRBV7-8 and TRBJ1-2, with D possibly matching TRBD1 (6 bases). V gave up 5 bases and J gave up 6 bases, with 16 bases separating them. The CDR3 sequence is 14 residues long. CDR1 and CDR2 (germline): SGHVS, FQNEAQ. The CDR3 nucleotides read TGTGCCAGCAGCCGAGTCGGGGGCGCGAATGGCTACACCTTC. Protein sequence: CASSRVGGANGYTF.

CDR3 DNA: TGTGCCAGTAGTGCTGACAGGGTTAGTAACAATGAGCAGTTCTTC. Amino acid sequence: CASSADRVSNNEQFF. This chain joins TRBV19 and TRBJ2-1; 7 bases are a match to TRBD1. Trimming at V came to 5 bases and at J to 5 bases, leaving 9 bases not matched to a gene. CDR1 is LNHDA and CDR2 is SQIVND in the germline V gene (reference sequence). The CDR3 runs 15 residues.